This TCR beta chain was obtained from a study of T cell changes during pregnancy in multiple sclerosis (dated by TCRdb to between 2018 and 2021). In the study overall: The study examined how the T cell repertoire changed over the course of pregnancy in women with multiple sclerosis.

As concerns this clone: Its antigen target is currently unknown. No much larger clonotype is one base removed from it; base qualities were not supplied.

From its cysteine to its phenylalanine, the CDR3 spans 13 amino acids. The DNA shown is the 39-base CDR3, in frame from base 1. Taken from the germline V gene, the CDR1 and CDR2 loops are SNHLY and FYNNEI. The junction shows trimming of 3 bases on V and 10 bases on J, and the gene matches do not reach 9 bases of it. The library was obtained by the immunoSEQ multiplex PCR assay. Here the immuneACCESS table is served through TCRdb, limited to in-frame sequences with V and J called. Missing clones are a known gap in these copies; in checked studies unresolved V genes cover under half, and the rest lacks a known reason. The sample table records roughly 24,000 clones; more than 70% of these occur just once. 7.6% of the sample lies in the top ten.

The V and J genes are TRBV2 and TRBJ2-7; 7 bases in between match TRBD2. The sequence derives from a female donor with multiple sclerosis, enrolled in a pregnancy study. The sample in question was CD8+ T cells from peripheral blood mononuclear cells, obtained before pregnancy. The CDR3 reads CASSEKAGILQYF. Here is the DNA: TGTGCCAGCAGTGAGAAAGCGGGGATTCTCCAGTACTTC. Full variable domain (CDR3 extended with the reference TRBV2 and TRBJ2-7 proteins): EPEVTQTPSHQVTQMGQEVILRCVPISNHLYFYWYRQILGQKVEFLVSFYNNEISEKSEIFDDQFSVERPDGSNFTLKIRSTKLEDSAMYFCASSEKAGILQYFGPGTRLTVT.